Listed here are 7 T cell receptor beta chains from one sample, sequenced in a study of control samples from healthy donors and cancer patients. Using immunoSEQ multiplex PCR, the repertoire was profiled, and TCRdb retains in-frame clones only, with some absent. The table includes approximately 170,000 clones, roughly 90% detected once. The source material was blood. The receptor source for this set is a woman between 25 and 40 years old in good health.

The rearrangement joins TRBV12-5 to TRBJ2-1; the D gene is possibly TRBD2 (6 bases). The CDR3 is made up of 15 amino acids. CDR1 is LGHNT, CDR2 FRNRAP, per germline. The V end was cut by 0 bases, the J end by 0 bases, with 6 bases between. CDR3 in amino acids: CASGLVAGSYNEQFF. DNA for the CDR3: TGTGCTAGTGGTTTGGTAGCGGGCTCCTACAATGAGCAGTTCTTC.

This clone was picked up one time. The genes are TRBV7-6 and TRBJ2-1; 7 bases fit TRBD2. The CDR3 runs 17 residues. CDR1 and CDR2 (germline): SGHVS, FNYEAQ. J lost 0 bases, V lost 0 bases, and 5 bases had no gene match. DNA for the CDR3: TGTGCCAGCAGCTTAGCTCTAGCGGCCAGCTCCTACAATGAGCAGTTCTTC. It translates to CASSLALAASSYNEQFF.

The V gene is TRBV15, the J gene TRBJ1-5; D possibly corresponds to TRBD1 (5 bases). Germline lookup yields CDR1 LNHNV and CDR2 YYDKDF (reference sequence). Trimming shortened V by 0 bases and J by 1 base, and 13 bases separated the two germline ends. CDR3 size: 17 residues. CDR3 nucleotides: TGTGCCACCAGCAGAGATCTGACAGCGGTAAGCAATCAGCCCCAGCATTTT. Translating gives CATSRDLTAVSNQPQHF.

This clone turned up a few times. Here the CDR3 reads CASSLETASYGYTF. Written as DNA, the CDR3 is TGTGCCAGCAGCTTAGAGACGGCCTCCTATGGCTACACCTTC. V gene TRBV7-9 combines with J gene TRBJ1-2; D is undetermined. Per the germline V gene, CDR1 is SEHNR and CDR2 is FQNEAQ (reference sequence). This CDR3 region has 14 residues. V gave up 1 base and J gave up 4 bases, with 10 bases separating them.

This chain uses TRBV5-4 with TRBJ2-7, with no clear D. V shed 4 bases and J shed 3 bases, with 20 bases lying between them. The CDR3 totals 16 residues. CDR1 is SGHNT and CDR2 is YYREEE in the germline V gene (reference sequence). The CDR3, as DNA: TGTGCCAGCAGCAAGGGTGGCCGACGGTCCGACTACGAGCAGTACTTC. It codes for CASSKGGRRSDYEQYF.

The CDR3 coding sequence is TGCAGCGTTGTCCCCGGACAGGGGAGGTACAATGAGCAGTTCTTC. As protein: CSVVPGQGRYNEQFF. The chain links TRBV29-1 to TRBJ2-1, with TRBD1 identical over 9 bases. The trim removed 4 bases at V and 4 bases at J, leaving 8 bases unmatched. The CDR3 has 15 residues. Looked up from germline, CDR1 is SQVTM and CDR2 is ANQGSEA.

The chain combines TRBV6-5 with TRBJ2-5; D is possibly TRBD1 (5 bases). Trimming pared 6 bases from V and 1 base from J, leaving 12 bases between. The CDR3 extends over 14 amino acids. CDR1 and CDR2 from the germline V gene are MNHEY and SVGAGI. The CDR3 DNA reads as TGTGCCAGCAGCGCATCCAGGGTCCAAGAGACCCAGTACTTC. Translated, it gives CASSASRVQETQYF.